This TCR beta chain was captured by sequencing in a study of T cell repertoires in cytomegalovirus infection. On the study more broadly: Public TCR beta signatures were indicative of both CMV infection and a matching HLA type. Study-wide points: The cumulative frequency of public TCR beta families identified carriers of CMV plus the relevant HLA. In two of eight donors, the top clonotype was HLA-C-restricted CMV-specific.

As for this clonotype: Antigen unknown.

TCRdb passed the reads through MiXCR, listing each CDR3 protein once. The sample includes more than 650,000 distinct CDR3 sequences, roughly a third of them seen just once. CDR3 size: 14 residues. V dropped 3 bases and J dropped 8 bases, with 14 bases sitting between them. The sample consisted of PBMCs. The chain combines TRBV12-3 or TRBV12-4 with TRBJ2-1; maybe TRBD2 (5 bases). This TCR derives from a human donor in good health (CMV status not recorded). Some clones in this sample may be carry-over from other donors' samples. DNA of the CDR3: TGTGCCAGCAGTTTTGTGGGAGTCCCTGATGAGCAGTTCTTC. Translating it yields CASSFVGVPDEQFF.